One sample yielded the 20 T cell receptor beta chains listed below, sequenced in a study of cytomegalovirus exposure and HLA in healthy donors. The PCR made use of 60 Vbeta and 13 Jbeta primers. The protocol was immunoSEQ multiplex PCR, while the TCRdb copy is restricted to in-frame clones and leaves out a portion. The data show around 120,000 clones, over 75% seen once. The sequenced material came from PBMCs. Receptors originate from a human donor in good health.

This chain connects TRBV10-3 to TRBJ1-6, with D maybe TRBD1 (5 bases). Germline values: CDR1 ENHRY, CDR2 SYGVKD. Trimming took off 2 bases at V and 5 bases at J, with 7 bases between the two ends. The CDR3 covers 14 residues. CDR3 nucleotides: TGTGCCATCAGTGAGCGGGGGGATAATTCACCCCTCCACTTT. Translating it yields CAISERGDNSPLHF.

The chain carries TRBV5-1 and TRBJ2-3; 9 positions match TRBD2. Germline trimming cut 3 bases from V and 3 bases from J; bases unmatched to any gene: 5. The CDR3 consists of 15 residues. Germline V gene data show CDR1 as SGHRS and CDR2 as YFSETQ. CDR3 in amino acids: CASSSSGRNTDTQYF. CDR3 nucleotides: TGCGCCAGCAGCTCGAGCGGGAGGAATACAGATACGCAGTATTTT. Full variable domain (missing parts from reference TRBV5-1 and TRBJ2-3): KAGVTQTPRYLIKTRGQQVTLSCSPISGHRSVSWYQQTPGQGLQFLFEYFSETQRNKGNFPGRFSGRQFSNSRSEMNVSTLELGDSALYLCASSSSGRNTDTQYFGPGTRLTVL.

V is TRBV19 and J is TRBJ2-2, with TRBD1 matching over 7 bases. Looked up from germline, CDR1 is LNHDA and CDR2 is SQIVND (reference sequence). There are 13 residues in the CDR3. Trimming cost V 7 bases and J 4 bases; bases outside gene matches: 3. The CDR3 nucleotides are TGTGCCAGTACCCACAGGGGCACCGGGGAGCTGTTTTTT. It is translated as CASTHRGTGELFF.

The CDR3 sequence is CASSMEIGRQGYYEQYF. Here the CDR3 DNA reads TGTGCCAGTAGTATGGAGATAGGGAGACAGGGCTACTACGAGCAGTACTTC. The J gene is TRBJ2-7, the V gene TRBV19, with TRBD1 identical over 7 bases. The CDR3 is made up of 17 amino acids. Trimming removed 3 bases from V and 3 bases from J; junction bases left unmatched: 14. Germline CDR1 is LNHDA and CDR2 is SQIVND (reference sequence).

Only a few counts were recorded for this clone. V is TRBV28 and J is TRBJ1-5; no firm D call. This CDR3 contains 11 residues. V lost 5 bases and J 8 bases, leaving 7 bases between the germline ends. CDR1 and CDR2 from the germline V gene are MDHEN and SYDVKM. Written as DNA, the CDR3 is TGTGCCAGCAGTCCATCAAAGCCCCAGCATTTT. This sequence encodes CASSPSKPQHF.

This sequence joins TRBV5-3 and TRBJ2-5, with TRBD1 matching over 7 bases. TRBV5-3 is reported as an ORF; its role is uncertain. CDR3 length equals 13 residues. J was trimmed by 5 bases and V by 4 bases; bases with no gene match: 5. This chain's CDR3 is CARSDGTDETQYF. The CDR3 bases are TGTGCCAGAAGCGACGGGACAGACGAGACCCAGTACTTC.

The V call is TRBV6-5, the J call TRBJ1-4; TRBD1 might be the D (6 bases). This CDR3 comprises 15 residues. Trimming removed 6 bases from V and 6 bases from J, with 17 bases in between. Germline V lookup: CDR1 MNHEY, CDR2 SVGAGI. CDR3 DNA sequence: TGTGCCAGCAGCAACCTGGGGGCAGGGCATGAAAAACTGTTTTTT. Protein product: CASSNLGAGHEKLFF.

In this sample, this clone turned up a few times. The chain has TRBV2 and TRBJ2-1; possibly TRBD2 for D (5 bases). This CDR3 region has 17 residues. The germline gives CDR1 SNHLY, CDR2 FYNNEI. V was pared by 3 bases and J by 5 bases, with 20 bases between. CDR3 DNA: TGTGCCAGCAGTGAGGACTTTTGGGAGCAGCTACACAATGAGCAGTTCTTC. It specifies CASSEDFWEQLHNEQFF.

This sequence joins TRBV29-1 and TRBJ1-2; 7 bases map to TRBD1. The CDR3 is made up of 13 amino acids. Per germline, CDR1 SQVTM and CDR2 ANQGSEA. J gave up 8 bases and V 3 bases, and 9 bases lay outside the gene matches. The CDR3 is CSVDGRRGPGYTF. CDR3 DNA: TGCAGCGTTGATGGGAGAAGGGGGCCAGGCTACACCTTC.

This clone appeared once. The genes are TRBV2 and TRBJ1-5; 7 positions match TRBD1. Germline trimming cut 8 bases from V and 0 bases from J; bases unmatched to any gene: 7. Germline V gene data show CDR1 as SNHLY and CDR2 as FYNNEI. CDR3 size: 15 residues. CDR3 in amino acids: CASETGSYSNQPQHF. The CDR3, as DNA: TGTGCCAGCGAGACAGGGAGTTATAGCAATCAGCCCCAGCATTTT.

The DNA for the CDR3 is TGCGCCAGTCGGCCCCAGCCCCGCGGAGATACGCAGTATTTT. As protein: CASRPQPRGDTQYF. The chain uses TRBV5-1 and TRBJ2-3, with D unclear. This CDR3 has 14 amino acids. V lost 8 bases and J lost 5, with 18 bases in between. Germline V gene sequence: CDR1 SGHRS, CDR2 YFSETQ.

The V gene is TRBV27, the J gene TRBJ2-7; 9 nucleotides align to TRBD1. V shed 7 bases and J 4 bases; nucleotides not matched to a gene: 11. The CDR3 loop spans 15 amino acids. The germline CDR1 and CDR2 sequences are MNHEY and SMNVEV (reference sequence). The CDR3 nucleotides read TGTGCCAGCAAAGGGGCGGGACAGGGTGAATACGAGCAGTACTTC. Protein sequence: CASKGAGQGEYEQYF.

CDR3 in amino acids: CASSPTVYRAGSGYTF. The CDR3 nucleotides are TGTGCCAGCAGTCCAACGGTCTACAGGGCCGGGTCTGGCTACACCTTC. This sequence joins TRBV27 and TRBJ1-2, with D possibly matching TRBD1 (6 bases). The CDR3 has 16 residues. V lost 5 bases, J lost 7 bases, and 23 bases lay in between. Looked up from germline, CDR1 is MNHEY and CDR2 is SMNVEV (reference sequence).

The gene calls are TRBV27 and TRBJ2-2; 9 bases are a match to TRBD1. CDR3 length equals 13 residues. Germline V gene sequence: CDR1 MNHEY, CDR2 SMNVEV (reference sequence). Losses at the gene ends were 5 bases for V and 6 bases for J; bases not matched to a gene: 1. The CDR3 DNA sequence: TGTGCCAGCAGTAGACAGGGGGCCGGGGAGCTGTTTTTT. It is translated as CASSRQGAGELFF.

This chain links TRBV2 with TRBJ2-3; 10 bases align to TRBD2. The CDR3 consists of 18 residues. The V and J ends lost 2 bases and 5 bases, in that order; junction bases with no gene match: 13. Germline V gene lookup returns CDR1 SNHLY and CDR2 FYNNEI. The CDR3 loop is CASSERPGPSGSIDTQYF. The CDR3 DNA reads as TGTGCCAGCAGTGAACGGCCTGGGCCTAGCGGGAGTATAGATACGCAGTATTTT.

CDR3 amino acids: CASRELEKLFF. The CDR3 bases are TGTGCCAGCAGAGAACTCGAAAAACTGTTTTTT. This chain connects TRBV2 to TRBJ1-4; D is unresolved. V lost 6 bases, J lost 8 bases, and 7 bases lay in between. The CDR3 is 11 residues long. In germline, CDR1 is SNHLY, CDR2 FYNNEI.

The chain employs TRBV27 and TRBJ2-4; the D gene is possibly TRBD1 (6 bases). Germline V gene lookup returns CDR1 MNHEY and CDR2 SMNVEV (reference sequence). V shed 7 bases and J shed 10 bases, with 23 bases lying between them. The CDR3 has 15 amino acids. CDR3 bases: TGTGCCAGCAAGCGAACCGGGACACTCGAAGGGATTCAGTACTTC. Protein product: CASKRTGTLEGIQYF.

This clone showed up just a few times. The chain uses TRBV6-5 and TRBJ2-1; 9 nucleotides match TRBD2. Germline values: CDR1 MNHEY, CDR2 SVGAGI. CDR3 length: 15 amino acids. Trimming at V came to 6 bases and at J to 2 bases, leaving 5 bases not matched to a gene. CDR3 DNA: TGTGCCAGCAGCGTTAGCGGGAGTCCCTACAATGAGCAGTTCTTC. This sequence encodes CASSVSGSPYNEQFF.

The chain couples TRBV6-1 to TRBJ2-1, with TRBD2 identical over 15 bases. Trimming removed 4 bases from V and 7 bases from J; junction bases left unmatched: 11. The germline V gene encodes CDR1 MNHNS and CDR2 SASEGT. This CDR3 is 18 amino acids long. For the CDR3, the DNA is TGTGCCAGCAGTGGGGTCCCGGGACTAGCGGGAGGTCGGAATGAGCAGTTCTTC. This sequence encodes CASSGVPGLAGGRNEQFF.

The V call is TRBV11-2, the J call TRBJ2-3; D gene ambiguous. The CDR3 sequence is 15 residues long. The ends were cut back, 1 base at V and 0 bases at J, with 8 bases in the middle. Germline V gene sequence: CDR1 SGHAT, CDR2 FQNNGV. DNA for the CDR3: TGTGCCAGCAGCTTAGGGCTTCCTAGCACAGATACGCAGTATTTT. This encodes CASSLGLPSTDTQYF.